This TCR beta chain was captured by sequencing in a study of cytotoxic CD8 clonotypes in ibrutinib-treated CLL. Study background: After a median of almost 70 months, about 15 patients stayed remitted and approximately twelve progressed; responses had been partial in roughly 25 and complete in 2. Once patients had received a median 12 months of treatment, range 6 to 36, response samples were obtained.

Sequenced by immunoSEQ multiplex PCR; TCRdb stores in-frame clones only, minus some. The sample lists about 130,000 clones, 70% to 90% occurring once. The CDR3 loop spans 14 amino acids. Trimming shortened V by 2 bases and J by 0 bases, and 7 bases separated the two germline ends. Germline CDR1 and CDR2: MDHEN and SYDVKM. The sample consisted of PBMCs, taken after 24 months of ibrutinib treatment. This clonotype was obtained from a human donor with chronic lymphocytic leukemia. The rearrangement links TRBV28 to TRBJ1-1, with a possible D match to TRBD1 (6 bases). The CDR3 here is CASSLHRVNTEAFF. The CDR3 DNA reads TGTGCCAGCAGTTTACACAGGGTGAACACTGAAGCTTTCTTT.